What follows are 17 T cell receptor beta chains derived from one specimen sequenced in a study of beta chain features in type 1 diabetes. Study-level results: TCRB CDR3s from Type 1 diabetes patients were moderately but significantly shorter in all four CD4+ subsets.

All of the isolated RNA was reverse transcribed, so expressed TCRB transcripts were sequenced. Here immunoSEQ multiplex PCR was the method, and the copy in TCRdb shows in-frame clones only, minus some. The sample has 120,000 to 150,000 clones, 10% to 15% seen once. For these receptors, no antigen is known. The source material was central memory CD4+ T cells from blood. These receptors came from a man between 18 and 29 years old with type 1 diabetes.

At least ten counts were recorded for this clone. V gene TRBV7-2 combines with J gene TRBJ2-7, with D uncertain. The CDR3 is 15 amino acids. The germline V gene encodes CDR1 SGHTA and CDR2 FQGNSA. Trimming cost V 6 bases and J 0 bases, with 15 bases left between them. The CDR3 loop reads CASSPASPSSYEQYF. Written as DNA, the CDR3 is TGTGCCAGCAGTCCAGCGAGCCCGAGCTCCTACGAGCAGTACTTC.

A single count supports this clone. The genes are TRBV11-2 and TRBJ1-1; D is uncertain. CDR3 length equals 15 residues. Germline assignment: CDR1 SGHAT and CDR2 FQNNGV. With 0 bases removed from V and 1 base from J, the gap between germline ends came to 9 bases. The CDR3 DNA reads TGTGCCAGCAGCTTAGATGCAAATTCGAACACTGAAGCTTTCTTT. This gives the protein CASSLDANSNTEAFF.

This clone was seen a few times. The chain links TRBV18 to TRBJ1-2, with unresolved D. The ends were cut back, 4 bases at V and 5 bases at J, with 14 bases in the middle. This CDR3 is 14 amino acids long. Germline assignment: CDR1 KGHSH and CDR2 LQKENI. Written as DNA, the CDR3 is TGTGCCAGCTCACTTGACGGACTTTTATATGGCTACACCTTC. Its protein product is CASSLDGLLYGYTF.

This clone has more than one count but fewer than ten. The genes are TRBV19 and TRBJ2-7, with TRBD2 identical over 8 bases. With 5 bases clipped from V and 3 bases from J, the junction kept 9 bases outside the gene matches. CDR3 length equals 15 residues. Germline values: CDR1 LNHDA, CDR2 SQIVND (reference sequence). The CDR3 DNA sequence: TGTGCCAGTAGTTCACCTGGTCGGGGGGGCTACGAGCAGTACTTC. Its translation is CASSSPGRGGYEQYF.

This clone showed up just a few times. This chain uses TRBV5-1 with TRBJ2-1; TRBD1 matches 7 bases. The CDR3 totals 14 residues. CDR1 and CDR2 (germline): SGHRS, YFSETQ. V gave up 7 bases and J gave up 1 base; unmatched junction bases: 5. This CDR3 reads CASGQTGSYNEQFF. DNA of the CDR3: TGCGCCAGCGGACAGACAGGGTCCTACAATGAGCAGTTCTTC.

V usage is TRBV5-4 and J usage is TRBJ2-5, with D possibly matching TRBD1 (6 bases). Trimming pared 4 bases from V and 5 bases from J, leaving 9 bases between. Germline values: CDR1 SGHNT, CDR2 YYREEE (reference sequence). This CDR3 region has 12 residues. CDR3 region: CASSQRGETQYF. The CDR3 DNA follows: TGTGCCAGCAGCCAGAGGGGGGAGACCCAGTACTTC.

To note about this clone: A clone one base away is much larger, so this may be a read error. The V and J genes are TRBV5-4 and TRBJ2-7, with D perhaps matching TRBD1 (6 bases). This CDR3 region has 13 residues. Germline values: CDR1 SGHNT, CDR2 YYREEE (reference sequence). V lost 4 bases, J lost 1 base, and 9 bases lay in between. The CDR3 region is CASSADSSYEQYF. CDR3 coding DNA: TGTGCCAGCAGCGCGGACAGTTCCTACGAGCAGTACTTC.

This clone has a handful of counts. This rearrangement joins TRBV9 to TRBJ1-2; D is undetermined. CDR3 length: 11 residues. The germline V gene has CDR1 SGDLS and CDR2 YYNGEE. V lost 1 base, J lost 7 bases, and 5 bases lay in between. CDR3 in DNA: TGTGCCAGCAGCGTAAATGGTGGCTACACCTTC. Protein product: CASSVNGGYTF.

Only a few counts were recorded for this clone. In DNA form, the CDR3 reads TGTGCCAGCAGCCTACAACTGGACGGGGGCACTGAAGCTTTCTTT. Amino acid sequence: CASSLQLDGGTEAFF. The chain uses TRBV9 and TRBJ1-1, with D maybe TRBD1 (5 bases). V shed 4 bases and J shed 4 bases, with 17 bases lying between them. This CDR3 contains 15 residues. Germline CDR1 reads SGDLS; CDR2 reads YYNGEE.

This clone was picked up a small number of times. The chain employs TRBV5-1 and TRBJ2-1, with D maybe TRBD1 (5 bases). CDR1 and CDR2 from the germline V gene are SGHRS and YFSETQ. V was trimmed by 2 bases and J by 3 bases, leaving 12 bases between them. This CDR3 comprises 15 residues. CDR3 sequence (DNA): TGCGCCAGCAGCTTAACCACCGACAGCTACAATGAGCAGTTCTTC. It translates to CASSLTTDSYNEQFF. The variable domain in full, completed from reference TRBV5-1 and TRBJ2-1, reads KAGVTQTPRYLIKTRGQQVTLSCSPISGHRSVSWYQQTPGQGLQFLFEYFSETQRNKGNFPGRFSGRQFSNSRSEMNVSTLELGDSALYLCASSLTTDSYNEQFFGPGTRLTVL.

The chain recombines TRBV5-1 with TRBJ2-5; D unclear. This CDR3 is built from 14 residues. V was pared by 0 bases and J by 4 bases, with 10 bases between. CDR1 and CDR2 (germline): SGHRS, YFSETQ. The CDR3 DNA is TGCGCCAGCAGCTTGGAGGTATGGGGAGAGACCCAGTACTTC. As protein: CASSLEVWGETQYF.

The CDR3 sequence: CASSLVQITDTQYF. As DNA, the CDR3 is TGTGCCAGCAGCTTAGTACAGATCACAGATACGCAGTATTTT. This rearrangement joins TRBV7-9 to TRBJ2-3; no firm D call. The CDR3 contains 14 residues. Trimming cost V 1 base and J 2 bases, with 7 bases left between them. The germline V gene encodes CDR1 SEHNR and CDR2 FQNEAQ (reference sequence).

This sequence joins TRBV9 and TRBJ2-3; TRBD1 agrees at 10 bases. This CDR3 spans 15 amino acids. The germline gives CDR1 SGDLS, CDR2 YYNGEE. J gave up 4 bases and V 0 bases, and 2 bases lay outside the gene matches. CDR3 DNA: TGTGCCAGCAGCGTAGGGGGGACAGGGGCAGATACGCAGTATTTT. It encodes CASSVGGTGADTQYF.

This clone was found a few times. The V call is TRBV2, the J call TRBJ1-4; TRBD1 might be the D (6 bases). The CDR3 is made up of 12 amino acids. Trimming removed 6 bases from V and 7 bases from J, with 9 bases in between. Looked up from germline, CDR1 is SNHLY and CDR2 is FYNNEI. The CDR3 protein is CASRADSEKLFF. CDR3 DNA: TGTGCCAGCAGGGCGGACAGTGAAAAACTGTTTTTT.

Turning to this clone: At one boundary the junction diverges from the germline segment, which might be a read error. The chain carries TRBV6-1 and TRBJ2-5, with D perhaps matching TRBD2 (5 bases). Germline V gives CDR1 MNHNS, CDR2 SASEGT. The length of the CDR3 is 12 residues. Here the CDR3 DNA reads TGTGCCAGCAGTGAGTTCCCAACCGAGGGAGACTTC. It specifies CASSEFPTEGDF.

The genes are TRBV14 and TRBJ2-2; D might be TRBD1 (5 bases). The V end was cut by 4 bases, the J end by 7 bases, with 13 bases between. The CDR3 runs 14 residues. Germline-derived CDR1 and CDR2 are SGHDN and FVKESK. Here the CDR3 DNA reads TGTGCCAGCAGCCTGGAACAGGTCGGCGGGGAGCTGTTTTTT. Translated: CASSLEQVGGELFF.

This clone was observed a handful of times. The same CDR3 is also encoded by other DNA sequences in this sample. V and J are TRBV6-6 and TRBJ2-7; 9 nucleotides match TRBD1. CDR1 is MNHNY and CDR2 is SVGAGI in the germline V gene (reference sequence). The CDR3 is 15 residues long. Trimming at V came to 0 bases and at J to 4 bases, leaving 4 bases not matched to a gene. The CDR3 sequence is CASSYSGTGSYEQYF. For the CDR3, the DNA is TGTGCCAGCAGTTACTCTGGGACAGGGTCGTACGAGCAGTACTTC.